One sample yielded the 18 T cell receptor beta chains listed below, sequenced in a study of neurological immune-mediated disorders. Sample time point: longitudinal time-point 3. TCRdb re-called the 5' RACE reads with MiXCR, one entry per CDR3 protein. The table shows 95,000 to 110,000 distinct CDR3 sequences, with 10% to 11% occurring only once. The sample was PBMCs. The receptors originated from a female donor with HTLV-1-associated myelopathy (HAM/TSP).

In its sample, this clonotype was seen many times. The J gene is TRBJ2-1, the V gene TRBV28; 7 bases align to TRBD1. The CDR3 is 16 amino acids. Germline CDR1 reads MDHEN; CDR2 reads SYDVKM. V shed 7 bases and J 3 bases; nucleotides not matched to a gene: 12. In DNA, the CDR3 is TGTGCCAGCAATCGAGGGGATCGGGACAGCTACAATGAGCAGTTCTTC. The encoded protein is CASNRGDRDSYNEQFF. Complete variable domain (other parts from reference TRBV28 and TRBJ2-1): DVKVTQSSRYLVKRTGEKVFLECVQDMDHENMFWYRQDPGLGLRLIYFSYDVKMKEKGDIPEGYSVSREKKERFSLILESASTNQTSMYLCASNRGDRDSYNEQFFGPGTRLTVL.

This chain joins TRBV6-5 and TRBJ2-1; D unresolved. CDR3 size: 13 residues. V gave up 5 bases and J gave up 6 bases, with 11 bases separating them. CDR1 and CDR2 from the germline V gene are MNHEY and SVGAGI. CDR3 sequence: CASSLRVRNEQFF. The CDR3 region has the DNA TGTGCCAGCAGTCTTAGGGTCCGCAATGAGCAGTTCTTC.

This clonotype was recorded at least ten times. The chain joins TRBV5-1 to TRBJ1-2; 8 bases line up with TRBD1. The CDR3 runs to 13 residues. Trimming at V came to 4 bases and at J to 6 bases, leaving 5 bases not matched to a gene. In germline, CDR1 is SGHRS, CDR2 YFSETQ. CDR3 sequence: CASSQETGDGYTF. The CDR3 DNA sequence: TGCGCCAGCAGCCAGGAGACAGGGGATGGCTACACCTTC.

This clonotype was detected ten times or more. The chain is built from TRBV10-3 and TRBJ1-6; D perhaps matches TRBD1 (6 bases). CDR1 and CDR2 from the germline V gene are ENHRY and SYGVKD. V lost 6 bases to trimming and J lost 0 bases, with 24 bases between them. The CDR3 sequence is 20 residues long. In nucleotides, the CDR3 is TGTGCCATCAGCGTTGGGCAGGGGAGGAAACCAAGCTCCTATAATTCACCCCTCCACTTT. It encodes CAISVGQGRKPSSYNSPLHF.

This rearrangement joins TRBV6-5 to TRBJ2-6, with a weak D call TRBD1 (6 bases). There are 17 residues in the CDR3. From germline, CDR1 is MNHEY and CDR2 SVGAGI. Trimming left V 5 bases short and J 0 bases short, with 14 bases between. For the CDR3, the DNA is TGTGCCAGCAGTGTGACCGGGACATCCTCTGGGGCCAACGTCCTGACTTTC. Translation: CASSVTGTSSGANVLTF.

In this sample, this clonotype turned up many times. V usage is TRBV7-9 and J usage is TRBJ2-6; 8 bases line up with TRBD2. V lost 3 bases and J lost 4; bases outside the gene matches: 14. CDR3 length: 19 amino acids. Germline CDR1 SEHNR, CDR2 FQNEAQ (reference sequence). CDR3 coding DNA: TGTGCCAGCAGCTTTACGGGGGGGGGAAAATCCTCCGGGGCCAACGTCCTGACTTTC. This sequence encodes CASSFTGGGKSSGANVLTF.

This clonotype came up a few times. This chain uses TRBV5-5 with TRBJ1-2, with D perhaps TRBD1 (6 bases). The V end lost 7 bases, the J end lost 2 bases, and 15 bases lay between the germline ends. CDR3 length equals 14 residues. Germline CDR1 reads SGHKS; CDR2 reads YYEKEE (reference sequence). The CDR3 nucleotides read TGTGCCAGCGGAAAACAGGGAATCAACTATGGCTACACCTTC. This translates into CASGKQGINYGYTF.

CDR3 nucleotides: TGTGCCAGCAGTTTAAAAGTAGGGTGGGGTTTGGGGAGAAACAATGAGCAGTTCTTC. It yields the protein CASSLKVGWGLGRNNEQFF. The J gene is TRBJ2-1, the V gene TRBV12-3 or TRBV12-4, with D perhaps TRBD2 (5 bases). This CDR3 has 19 residues. V lost 2 bases and J lost 5, with 25 bases in between.

This clonotype was detected many times. The CDR3 DNA follows: TGTGCCAGCAGCCCCCTCCCCCCCACTAGCGGGGATATGAGGGAGCTGTTTTTT. Its protein is CASSPLPPTSGDMRELFF. This chain joins TRBV12-3 or TRBV12-4 and TRBJ2-2; 10 positions agree with TRBD2. This CDR3 has 18 amino acids. With V trimmed by 6 bases and J by 9 bases, 19 bases remained unmatched.

The chain uses TRBV12-3 or TRBV12-4 and TRBJ2-5, with TRBD1 matching over 11 bases. V dropped 6 bases and J dropped 5; count of bases not matched to a gene: 8. The CDR3 is made up of 15 amino acids. The CDR3 DNA follows: TGTGCCAGCAGCTTCGGACAGGGGGCGAGGGAGACCCAGTACTTC. Residues: CASSFGQGARETQYF.

This chain connects TRBV6-2 or TRBV6-3 to TRBJ2-7, with 7 bases matching TRBD1. The germline V gene encodes CDR1 MNHEY and CDR2 SVGEGT. This CDR3 has 13 residues. V gave up 8 bases and J gave up 4 bases; unmatched junction bases: 8. CDR3 loop: CASAETGLYEQYF. The CDR3 coding sequence is TGTGCCAGCGCGGAGACAGGGTTGTACGAGCAGTACTTC.

This clonotype turned up a few times. The chain carries TRBV6-5 and TRBJ2-7; D is undetermined. The germline CDR1 and CDR2 sequences are MNHEY and SVGAGI. V lost 2 bases and J lost 4, with 12 bases in between. This CDR3 spans 14 amino acids. The CDR3, as DNA: TGTGCCAGCAGTTACGCTTACGGCAGATACGAGCAGTACTTC. Translating gives CASSYAYGRYEQYF.

This clonotype has at least ten counts. V and J are TRBV7-2 and TRBJ2-7; TRBD2 matches at 16 bases. The germline gives CDR1 SGHTA, CDR2 FQGNSA. The CDR3 loop spans 18 amino acids. J was trimmed by 0 bases and V by 1 base; bases with no gene match: 3. The CDR3 sequence: CASSLGGLAGGRSYEQYF. DNA for the CDR3: TGTGCCAGCAGCTTAGGGGGACTAGCGGGGGGGCGCTCCTACGAGCAGTACTTC.

The sample holds many counts of this clonotype. The gene calls are TRBV28 and TRBJ2-7; 12 positions match TRBD1. Germline V gene data show CDR1 as MDHEN and CDR2 as SYDVKM. V lost 6 bases, J lost 5 bases, and 8 bases stayed unmatched. The CDR3 extends over 15 amino acids. The CDR3 loop reads CASSRGGTGGNEQYF. As DNA, the CDR3 is TGTGCCAGCAGCCGCGGAGGGACAGGGGGCAACGAGCAGTACTTC.

Note on this clonotype: This clone may be a read error of a much larger clone one base away. V usage is TRBV6-5 and J usage is TRBJ2-2; D unclear. V was clipped by 0 bases and J by 6 bases, with 17 bases between them. CDR1 is MNHEY, CDR2 SVGAGI, per germline. This CDR3 region has 17 residues. CDR3 coding DNA: TGTGCCAGCAGTTACTCGAGGCTCCGGGCGTGGGCCGGGGAGCTGTTTTTT. Translated, it gives CASSYSRLRAWAGELFF.

This clonotype occurred a few times. The chain carries TRBV20-1 and TRBJ1-2, with D possibly matching TRBD1 (5 bases). V gave up 0 bases and J gave up 8 bases, with 16 bases separating them. The CDR3 extends over 14 amino acids. CDR1 is DFQATT and CDR2 is SNEGSKA in the germline V gene (reference sequence). CDR3: CSARDFRAPQGYTF. CDR3 DNA: TGCAGTGCTAGAGATTTCAGGGCACCCCAAGGCTACACCTTC.

The chain has TRBV20-1 and TRBJ2-1; possible D gene TRBD2, 7 bases. Per the germline V gene, CDR1 is DFQATT and CDR2 is SNEGSKA (reference sequence). The CDR3 length is 13 residues. Trimming cost V 4 bases and J 9 bases, with 16 bases left between them. The CDR3 region is CSANGGAIAEQFF. DNA for the CDR3: TGCAGTGCTAATGGGGGGGCCATAGCTGAGCAGTTCTTC.

Details on this clonotype: A much more abundant neighbour one base away suggests this may be a read error. V is TRBV5-1 and J is TRBJ1-5, with 7 nucleotides matching TRBD1. The CDR3 loop spans 13 amino acids. Germline V gene data show CDR1 as SGHRS and CDR2 as YFSETQ. J was trimmed by 0 bases and V by 9 bases; bases with no gene match: 3. CDR3 nucleotides: TGCGCCAACAGACAGGGTAGCAATCAGCCCCAGCATTTT. Protein: CANRQGSNQPQHF.